Each of the 22 T cell receptor beta chains below was sequenced from the same sample in a study of OX40 agonist ivuxolimab in advanced cancers. The method was immunoSEQ multiplex PCR; TCRdb's version includes in-frame clones alone and lacks a portion of them. This sample has tens of thousands of clones, with 88% found just once. The sequencing used CD4+ or CD8+ T cells sorted from blood, collected in a trial of the OX40 agonist ivuxolimab. The origin of the receptors is an adult with an advanced solid tumor such as melanoma, head and neck, liver or kidney cancer.

The chain combines TRBV30 with TRBJ1-2; D ambiguous. Deletions cut 0 bases from V and 4 bases from J, with 9 bases between. CDR3 length: 13 residues. Germline CDR1 and CDR2: GTSNPN and SVGIG (reference sequence). CDR3: CAWSVGRAYGYTF. The CDR3 DNA follows: TGTGCCTGGAGTGTAGGCCGGGCCTATGGCTACACCTTC.

This clone was observed a few times. The V and J genes are TRBV2 and TRBJ1-5, with 7 bases fitting TRBD1. Germline V gene lookup returns CDR1 SNHLY and CDR2 FYNNEI. J was trimmed by 4 bases and V by 10 bases; bases with no gene match: 7. This CDR3 comprises 13 residues. DNA for the CDR3: TGTGCCAACGGGGGACAGTCAAATCAGCCCCAGCATTTT. It yields the protein CANGGQSNQPQHF.

This rearrangement joins TRBV5-4 to TRBJ2-2, with 7 nucleotides matching TRBD2. CDR1 is SGHNT and CDR2 is YYREEE in the germline V gene (reference sequence). The CDR3 has 16 amino acids. Trimming cost V 6 bases and J 6 bases; bases outside gene matches: 14. CDR3 sequence (DNA): TGTGCCAGCACCCCCACCGGGACTAACGCGGCCGGGGAGCTGTTTTTT. Amino acid sequence: CASTPTGTNAAGELFF.

The rearrangement joins TRBV5-1 to TRBJ1-1; 7 positions agree with TRBD1. The CDR3 is made up of 13 amino acids. Per germline, CDR1 SGHRS and CDR2 YFSETQ. J was trimmed by 4 bases and V by 7 bases; bases with no gene match: 7. The CDR3 coding sequence is TGCGCCAGCCGACAGGGAGGGGTCACTGAAGCTTTCTTT. It specifies CASRQGGVTEAFF.

This clone appeared once. The rearrangement uses TRBV4-1 and TRBJ2-1; D is unresolved. The V gene lost 1 base and the J gene lost 4 bases, with 17 bases spanning the gap. Germline V gives CDR1 MGHRA, CDR2 YSYEKL. The CDR3 loop spans 17 amino acids. Here the CDR3 DNA reads TGCGCCAGCAGCCAAGTGGGCGGTGCGCGGAGATACAATGAGCAGTTCTTC. Amino acid sequence: CASSQVGGARRYNEQFF.

The J gene is TRBJ1-1, the V gene TRBV2, with D possibly TRBD1 on 6 matching bases. CDR3 length: 12 residues. The germline V gene has CDR1 SNHLY and CDR2 FYNNEI. The CDR3 DNA sequence: TGTGCGCAAGGGGGGAGATACACTGAAGCTTTCTTT. This encodes CAQGGRYTEAFF.

The rearrangement links TRBV6-1 to TRBJ1-1; D unclear. The CDR3 sequence is 13 residues long. Trimming took off 4 bases at V and 0 bases at J, with 6 bases between the two ends. CDR1 and CDR2 (germline): MNHNS, SASEGT. This chain's CDR3 is CASSGRLNTEAFF. The CDR3 DNA follows: TGTGCCAGCAGTGGGCGGCTGAACACTGAAGCTTTCTTT.

V is TRBV5-1 and J is TRBJ2-2; the D gene is possibly TRBD2 (5 bases). Germline loops: CDR1 SGHRS, CDR2 YFSETQ. The CDR3 has 13 residues. V gave up 0 bases and J gave up 6 bases, with 6 bases separating them. CDR3: CASSLVEAGELFF. The CDR3 bases are TGCGCCAGCAGCTTGGTGGAGGCCGGGGAGCTGTTTTTT. Based on the CDR3 plus reference TRBV5-1 and TRBJ2-2, the full variable domain is KAGVTQTPRYLIKTRGQQVTLSCSPISGHRSVSWYQQTPGQGLQFLFEYFSETQRNKGNFPGRFSGRQFSNSRSEMNVSTLELGDSALYLCASSLVEAGELFFGEGSRLTVL.

The rearrangement links TRBV5-1 to TRBJ1-3; D might be TRBD1 (6 bases). The germline V gene has CDR1 SGHRS and CDR2 YFSETQ. The CDR3 has 15 amino acids. Trimming stripped 4 bases from V and 0 bases from J, with 11 bases between. CDR3 DNA: TGCGCCAGCAGCCAGGGGAGCTTCTCTGGAAACACCATATATTTT. It encodes CASSQGSFSGNTIYF.

J is TRBJ2-7 and V is TRBV7-9; D is unclear. Germline CDR1 reads SEHNR; CDR2 reads FQNEAQ (reference sequence). There are 13 residues in the CDR3. Trimming removed 5 bases at V and 3 bases at J, with 11 bases between. CDR3 in DNA: TGTGCCAGCAGCCCCACCAACCTCTACGAGCAGTACTTC. This translates into CASSPTNLYEQYF.

This clone was seen only once. The junction differs from germline at one of its ends, possibly a read error. The chain employs TRBV5-1 and TRBJ1-5; no definite D call. The CDR3 covers 13 residues. CDR1 and CDR2 from the germline V gene are SGHRS and YFSETQ. CDR3: CAGSLSGDQPQHF. In nucleotides, the CDR3 is TGCGCCGGCAGCTTGTCGGGAGATCAGCCCCAGCATTTT.

The chain recombines TRBV7-2 with TRBJ1-5, with D uncertain. This CDR3 spans 13 amino acids. The germline gives CDR1 SGHTA, CDR2 FQGNSA. With 3 bases removed from V and 5 bases from J, the gap between germline ends came to 8 bases. CDR3 sequence: CASSFADYQPQHF. The CDR3 nucleotides are TGTGCCAGCAGCTTCGCAGACTATCAGCCCCAGCATTTT.

This clone was counted once. The chain combines TRBV2 with TRBJ2-2, with TRBD1 matching over 7 bases. V shed 4 bases, J shed 3 bases, and the junction held 5 bases outside the gene matches. From germline, CDR1 is SNHLY and CDR2 FYNNEI. This CDR3 region has 15 residues. CDR3 coding DNA: TGTGCCAGCAGTGTCCGGCAGGGGGACACCGGGGAGCTGTTTTTT. Protein: CASSVRQGDTGELFF.

The gene calls are TRBV10-3 and TRBJ2-2; possibly TRBD2 for D (6 bases). This CDR3 is built from 15 residues. Germline CDR1 ENHRY, CDR2 SYGVKD. Between the trimmed V and J ends, which lost 4 bases and 2 bases, there was a span of 11 bases. CDR3 nucleotides: TGTGCCATCAGTGGCAGACTAGGAAACACCGGGGAGCTGTTTTTT. Residues: CAISGRLGNTGELFF.

CDR3 sequence reads: CASSPSAAVGYTF. CDR3 bases: TGTGCCAGCAGCCCGTCAGCGGCGGTCGGCTACACCTTC. The rearrangement uses TRBV11-2 and TRBJ1-2; D unresolved. Germline V gene data show CDR1 as SGHAT and CDR2 as FQNNGV. V dropped 5 bases and J dropped 8 bases, with 15 bases sitting between them. The CDR3 covers 13 residues.

The chain joins TRBV25-1 to TRBJ1-2; D is uncertain. This CDR3 has 13 residues. The V end was cut by 2 bases, the J end by 4 bases, with 8 bases between. Germline CDR1 MGHDK, CDR2 SYGVNS. CDR3: CASSEKRSYGYTF. As DNA, the CDR3 is TGTGCCAGCAGTGAAAAGCGGTCCTATGGCTACACCTTC.

The rearrangement uses TRBV7-2 and TRBJ2-7; the D is unclear. The CDR3 runs to 16 residues. In germline, CDR1 is SGHTA, CDR2 FQGNSA. Between the trimmed V and J ends, which lost 5 bases and 0 bases, there was a span of 17 bases. This CDR3 reads CASSVSSNLISYEQYF. For the CDR3, the DNA is TGTGCCAGCAGCGTATCGTCCAATTTGATCTCCTACGAGCAGTACTTC.

The gene calls are TRBV4-1 and TRBJ2-3; 12 bases align to TRBD2. CDR3 length: 18 residues. Germline V gene data show CDR1 as MGHRA and CDR2 as YSYEKL. Losses at the gene ends were 1 base for V and 0 bases for J; bases not matched to a gene: 5. The CDR3 protein is CASSQVPTSGSSTDTQYF. Here the CDR3 DNA reads TGCGCCAGCAGCCAAGTGCCGACTAGCGGGAGTAGCACAGATACGCAGTATTTT.

This chain links TRBV27 with TRBJ1-5, with 7 bases aligning to TRBD1. Germline lookup yields CDR1 MNHEY and CDR2 SMNVEV (reference sequence). The CDR3 sequence is 14 residues long. Germline trimming cut 4 bases from V and 5 bases from J; bases unmatched to any gene: 5. CDR3: CASSSRQGYQPQHF. CDR3 coding DNA: TGTGCCAGCAGTTCACGACAGGGTTATCAGCCCCAGCATTTT.

This chain links TRBV5-1 with TRBJ1-3; possible D gene TRBD1, 5 bases. Trimming pared 0 bases from V and 0 bases from J, leaving 10 bases between. CDR1 SGHRS and CDR2 YFSETQ come from the germline V gene. The CDR3 loop spans 16 amino acids. CDR3 DNA sequence: TGCGCCAGCAGCTTGGCGACAGTGGACTCTGGAAACACCATATATTTT. The encoded protein is CASSLATVDSGNTIYF.

The chain is built from TRBV18 and TRBJ2-7; a weak D match, TRBD2 (5 bases). This CDR3 is 14 amino acids long. Germline assignment: CDR1 KGHSH and CDR2 LQKENI. The germline V and J ends were trimmed by 3 bases and 8 bases, with 17 bases remaining between them. In DNA, the CDR3 is TGTGCCAGCTCACCGGAGAATCCCTCGGGGAAGCAGTACTTC. Amino acids: CASSPENPSGKQYF.

The chain combines TRBV27 with TRBJ2-1; 15 nucleotides agree with TRBD2. V was pared by 4 bases and J by 6 bases, with 13 bases of the junction left unmatched. Per germline, CDR1 MNHEY and CDR2 SMNVEV (reference sequence). The CDR3 totals 19 residues. In DNA, the CDR3 is TGTGCCAGCAGTTCATCTTGGACTAGCGGGAGGGCCTCTATCAATGAGCAGTTCTTC. Translation: CASSSSWTSGRASINEQFF.